The 15 T cell receptor beta chains given below trace back to one sample, sequenced in a study of T cells after yellow fever vaccination. TCRdb reanalysed the 5' RACE reads using MiXCR and keeps one entry per CDR3 protein. The repertoire holds hundreds of thousands of distinct CDR3 sequences, about 17% seen once, with roughly a sixth in the top ten. The sample in question was PBMCs, obtained before the yellow fever booster vaccination. These receptor sequences come from a man aged 18 to 30 who received the YFV17D yellow fever vaccine.

This sequence joins TRBV3-1 and TRBJ1-1, with unresolved D. The V gene's germline CDR1 is LGHDT and CDR2 YNNKEL (reference sequence). This CDR3 comprises 14 residues. Trimming stripped 2 bases from V and 4 bases from J, with 11 bases between. The CDR3 DNA sequence: TGTGCCAGCAGCCAAACAGTCAGCGTCACTGAAGCTTTCTTT. Translating it yields CASSQTVSVTEAFF. Based on the CDR3 plus reference TRBV3-1 and TRBJ1-1, the full variable domain is DTAVSQTPKYLVTQMGNDKSIKCEQNLGHDTMYWYKQDSKKFLKIMFSYNNKELIINETVPNRFSPKSPDKAHLNLHINSLELGDSAVYFCASSQTVSVTEAFFGQGTRLTVV.

This clonotype has a handful of counts. The V and J genes are TRBV14 and TRBJ2-5, with no clear D. CDR3 length: 14 residues. CDR1 is SGHDN and CDR2 is FVKESK in the germline V gene. The V end was cut by 2 bases, the J end by 4 bases, with 11 bases between. The CDR3 is CASSQFQTPETQYF. The CDR3 DNA is TGTGCCAGCAGCCAATTCCAGACTCCAGAGACCCAGTACTTC.

In its sample, this clonotype was seen a few times. The chain couples TRBV11-2 to TRBJ1-1; D perhaps matches TRBD1 (6 bases). Trimming removed 2 bases at V and 1 base at J, with 11 bases between. This CDR3 is built from 15 residues. The germline V gene encodes CDR1 SGHAT and CDR2 FQNNGV. CDR3 protein: CASSLPYRENTEAFF. CDR3 sequence (DNA): TGTGCCAGCAGCTTACCGTACAGGGAGAACACTGAAGCTTTCTTT. The full variable domain, with the rest looked up from reference TRBV11-2 and TRBJ1-1, is EAGVAQSPRYKIIEKRQSVAFWCNPISGHATLYWYQQILGQGPKLLIQFQNNGVVDDSQLPKDRFSAERLKGVDSTLKIQPAKLEDSAVYLCASSLPYRENTEAFFGQGTRLTVV.

The gene calls are TRBV25-1 and TRBJ1-1, with 8 bases identical to TRBD1. The V gene's germline CDR1 is MGHDK and CDR2 SYGVNS. The V segment lost 4 bases and the J segment 4 bases; nucleotides outside the gene matches: 8. CDR3 length: 15 residues. CDR3 protein: CASSVQGASSTEAFF. CDR3 in DNA: TGTGCCAGCAGTGTTCAGGGGGCATCGAGCACTGAAGCTTTCTTT.

This clonotype was found a few times. The chain carries TRBV5-1 and TRBJ1-1; D not resolved. V was cut by 0 bases and J by 2 bases, with 8 bases left in between. The germline CDR1 and CDR2 sequences are SGHRS and YFSETQ. The CDR3 has 14 amino acids. The CDR3 nucleotides read TGCGCCAGCAGCTTGGACGGTTACAACACTGAAGCTTTCTTT. Encoded protein: CASSLDGYNTEAFF.

V usage is TRBV7-9 and J usage is TRBJ1-5; no clear D gene. Trimming removed 5 bases at V and 2 bases at J, with 13 bases between. CDR3 size: 15 residues. Per the germline V gene, CDR1 is SEHNR and CDR2 is FQNEAQ (reference sequence). CDR3 loop: CASSPGMVGNQPQHF. DNA of the CDR3: TGTGCCAGCAGCCCCGGTATGGTGGGCAATCAGCCCCAGCATTTT.

This clonotype was detected many times. The gene calls are TRBV4-3 and TRBJ2-3; the match to TRBD2 covers 12 bases. The J segment lost 5 bases and the V segment lost 4 bases, leaving 10 bases of the junction unmatched. This CDR3 has 17 amino acids. Germline CDR1 LGHNA, CDR2 YSLEER. DNA for the CDR3: TGCGCCAGCAGCCGAGTTACCGGACTAGCGGGGTTAGATACGCAGTATTTT. It is translated as CASSRVTGLAGLDTQYF.

The chain links TRBV20-1 to TRBJ2-5; D gene unclear. The germline V gene has CDR1 DFQATT and CDR2 SNEGSKA (reference sequence). The V end was cut by 7 bases, the J end by 5 bases, with 8 bases between. CDR3 length: 10 residues. DNA for the CDR3: TGCAGTGGAGCCCGTGAGACCCAGTACTTC. Translating it yields CSGARETQYF.

This sequence joins TRBV9 and TRBJ1-1; D is unresolved. V was trimmed by 3 bases and J by 1 base, leaving 7 bases between them. The CDR3 spans 13 residues. Germline V lookup: CDR1 SGDLS, CDR2 YYNGEE. The CDR3 DNA is TGTGCCAGCAGCGCTCACCCGAACACTGAAGCTTTCTTT. As protein: CASSAHPNTEAFF.

This clonotype was seen many times. The CDR3 reads CASSYRGQITDTQYF. The CDR3, as DNA: TGTGCCAGCAGTTACAGGGGACAGATCACAGATACGCAGTATTTT. The chain links TRBV6-5 to TRBJ2-3; TRBD1 agrees at 7 bases. The CDR3 is 15 residues long. V lost 2 bases and J lost 2; bases outside the gene matches: 4. Germline V gene sequence: CDR1 MNHEY, CDR2 SVGAGI.

This chain joins TRBV20-1 and TRBJ1-6; D remains ambiguous. Germline V gene sequence: CDR1 DFQATT, CDR2 SNEGSKA (reference sequence). The CDR3 covers 15 residues. The V and J ends lost 2 bases and 6 bases respectively, with 14 bases between them. The CDR3 loop is CSARPPQPGNSPLHF. In nucleotides, the CDR3 is TGCAGTGCTAGACCCCCGCAGCCTGGTAATTCACCCCTCCACTTT.

The V call is TRBV20-1, the J call TRBJ2-3; 14 bases agree with TRBD2. With V trimmed by 3 bases and J by 9 bases, 11 bases remained unmatched. Germline CDR1 DFQATT, CDR2 SNEGSKA (reference sequence). There are 16 residues in the CDR3. CDR3 sequence (DNA): TGCAGTGCTAGCCCGGGACTAGCGGGGGTCTCGGGGACGCAGTATTTT. It yields the protein CSASPGLAGVSGTQYF.

This clonotype was seen repeatedly, ten times or more. The chain couples TRBV29-1 to TRBJ2-5; TRBD1 might be the D (5 bases). Germline assignment: CDR1 SQVTM and CDR2 ANQGSEA. V lost 3 bases to trimming and J lost 4 bases, with 18 bases between them. This CDR3 region has 15 residues. CDR3 region: CSVEQGPLWGETQYF. In nucleotides, the CDR3 is TGCAGCGTTGAGCAGGGCCCCTTATGGGGAGAGACCCAGTACTTC.

This clonotype was recorded only once. The V gene is TRBV5-6, the J gene TRBJ1-5, with 9 bases lining up with TRBD1. V lost 3 bases, J lost 6 bases, and 4 bases stayed unmatched. Germline V CDR1 and CDR2: SGHDT, YYEEEE. The CDR3 is 14 residues long. CDR3 sequence: CASSSGQGSQPQHF. The CDR3 DNA follows: TGTGCCAGCAGCTCGGGACAGGGTTCTCAGCCCCAGCATTTT.

A few counts support this clonotype. V usage is TRBV7-6 and J usage is TRBJ1-3, with D possibly TRBD1 on 6 matching bases. The CDR3 runs to 17 residues. V lost 3 bases to trimming and J lost 0 bases, with 15 bases between them. Germline V lookup: CDR1 SGHVS, CDR2 FNYEAQ. In nucleotides, the CDR3 is TGTGCCAGCAGCTTGAAAGGGACAAAAAGCTCTGGAAACACCATATATTTT. Its protein is CASSLKGTKSSGNTIYF.